The 24 T cell receptor beta chains presented below share a single source sample, sequenced in a study of blood T cell repertoires in COVID-19. Sequenced by immunoSEQ multiplex PCR; TCRdb stores in-frame clones only, minus some. The data show approximately 200,000 clones, with 70% to 90% seen just once and about 4% held by the top ten. The sequenced sample was peripheral blood. All receptors come from a woman aged 25 to 45 with acute or convalescent COVID-19.

The chain couples TRBV6-5 to TRBJ2-1; D is possibly TRBD2 (6 bases). Germline CDR1 reads MNHEY; CDR2 reads SVGAGI. CDR3 length: 13 residues. Trimming left V 7 bases short and J 4 bases short, with 11 bases between. CDR3 DNA sequence: TGTGCCAGCACCGGGGGTCCATACAATGAGCAGTTCTTC. This gives the protein CASTGGPYNEQFF.

The chain has TRBV9 and TRBJ2-1; 11 nucleotides align to TRBD2. Germline assignment: CDR1 SGDLS and CDR2 YYNGEE. The V and J ends lost 4 bases and 7 bases, in that order; junction bases with no gene match: 10. The CDR3 spans 16 residues. CDR3: CASSPELAGVSNEQFF. The CDR3, as DNA: TGTGCCAGCAGCCCAGAACTAGCGGGAGTGAGTAATGAGCAGTTCTTC.

This chain joins TRBV29-1 and TRBJ2-7, with TRBD1 as a possible D gene (5 bases). Germline V lookup: CDR1 SQVTM, CDR2 ANQGSEA. The CDR3 runs 12 residues. Trimming stripped 4 bases from V and 4 bases from J, with 11 bases between. The DNA for the CDR3 is TGCAGCGTTGGGACAAACCTATACGAGCAGTACTTC. Translation: CSVGTNLYEQYF.

This clone was observed a handful of times. The chain recombines TRBV7-2 with TRBJ2-7; D gene ambiguous. V was clipped by 5 bases and J by 0 bases, with 11 bases between them. From germline, CDR1 is SGHTA and CDR2 FQGNSA. The CDR3 runs to 14 residues. The CDR3 loop reads CASSPSAYSYEQYF. The CDR3 DNA follows: TGTGCCAGCAGCCCAAGCGCCTACTCCTACGAGCAGTACTTC.

The chain recombines TRBV7-9 with TRBJ1-1, with TRBD1 as a possible D gene (5 bases). Germline CDR1 SEHNR, CDR2 FQNEAQ (reference sequence). This CDR3 has 13 residues. Trimming took 2 bases from V and 8 from J, leaving 12 bases between them. CDR3 DNA sequence: TGTGCCAGCAGCTTAAGCTGGGGGAGGGAAGCTTTCTTT. Its protein is CASSLSWGREAFF.

The rearrangement uses TRBV10-2 and TRBJ1-1; weak D call: TRBD1 (5 bases). From germline, CDR1 is WSHSY and CDR2 SAAADI. V lost 4 bases to trimming and J lost 6 bases, with 12 bases between them. CDR3 length: 13 residues. For the CDR3, the DNA is TGCGCCAGCAGTGCAGGGAATGGCGCTGAAGCTTTCTTT. Its translation: CASSAGNGAEAFF.

The chain has TRBV9 and TRBJ1-2; D might be TRBD1 (6 bases). CDR3 length: 13 amino acids. From germline, CDR1 is SGDLS and CDR2 YYNGEE. V shed 3 bases and J shed 8 bases, with 14 bases lying between them. CDR3 in DNA: TGTGCCAGCAGCGGGCCCGGGACATCAGGCTACACCTTC. It specifies CASSGPGTSGYTF.

Concerning this clone: No conserved phenylalanine or tryptophan is present at the end of the CDR3, so a read error is the likely explanation. No DNA is shown, since the ends of the CDR3 on it are uncertain; the CDR3 is the one TCRdb lists. The genes are TRBV1 and TRBJ2-2; TRBD1 was called by the table and not checked on the DNA. TRBV1 has pseudogene status. A total of 9 residues make up the CDR3, ends included. CDR3 loop: CTSSLRGRV.

The gene calls are TRBV30 and TRBJ2-2, with unresolved D. The CDR3 loop spans 15 amino acids. The V and J ends lost 0 bases and 0 bases respectively, with 8 bases between them. In germline, CDR1 is GTSNPN, CDR2 SVGIG (reference sequence). The CDR3 nucleotides are TGTGCCTGGAGTGTACTGGCGGCGAACACCGGGGAGCTGTTTTTT. This sequence encodes CAWSVLAANTGELFF. The full variable domain, in which reference TRBV30 and TRBJ2-2 provide the parts outside the CDR3, is SQTIHQWPATLVQPVGSPLSLECTVEGTSNPNLYWYRQAAGRGLQLLFYSVGIGQISSEVPQNLSASRPQDRQFILSSKKLLLSDSGFYLCAWSVLAANTGELFFGEGSRLTVL.

The chain links TRBV28 to TRBJ2-3, with D perhaps TRBD2 (6 bases). Germline loops: CDR1 MDHEN, CDR2 SYDVKM. The CDR3 extends over 13 amino acids. The V end lost 7 bases, the J end lost 1 base, and 9 bases lay between the germline ends. The CDR3 DNA reads as TGTGCCAGCATTGTAGCGGGCACAGATACGCAGTATTTT. Translation gives CASIVAGTDTQYF.

The chain has TRBV7-8 and TRBJ2-7; the match to TRBD1 covers 9 bases. J gave up 2 bases and V 5 bases, and 4 bases lay outside the gene matches. This CDR3 has 14 amino acids. Germline V gene data show CDR1 as SGHVS and CDR2 as FQNEAQ. The CDR3 is CASSRDRGAYEQYF. In nucleotides, the CDR3 is TGTGCCAGCAGCAGAGACAGGGGGGCCTACGAGCAGTACTTC.

The chain couples TRBV7-2 to TRBJ1-1; a possible D gene is TRBD1 (5 bases). Germline V gene lookup returns CDR1 SGHTA and CDR2 FQGNSA. The CDR3 is 14 residues long. V lost 5 bases, J lost 0 bases, and 10 bases lay in between. In DNA form, the CDR3 reads TGTGCCAGCAGCCCCCAGGGAATGAACACTGAAGCTTTCTTT. As protein: CASSPQGMNTEAFF.

This chain links TRBV10-2 with TRBJ1-5, with TRBD1 matching over 8 bases. This CDR3 spans 15 amino acids. CDR1 WSHSY and CDR2 SAAADI come from the germline V gene. Germline trimming cut 8 bases from V and 2 bases from J; bases unmatched to any gene: 8. The CDR3 DNA reads TGCGCCAGCCGAGACAGGGGAGATGGCAATCAGCCCCAGCATTTT. Protein product: CASRDRGDGNQPQHF.

The chain couples TRBV5-5 to TRBJ1-3, with 11 nucleotides matching TRBD1. This CDR3 comprises 16 residues. V dropped 0 bases and J dropped 9; count of bases not matched to a gene: 8. Germline CDR1 SGHKS, CDR2 YYEKEE (reference sequence). The CDR3 nucleotides read TGTGCCAGCAGCTTGGCGAGGACAGGGGGCGCGAGCACCATATATTTT. Encoded protein: CASSLARTGGASTIYF. The full variable domain, its missing parts supplied by reference TRBV5-5 and TRBJ1-3, is DAGVTQSPTHLIKTRGQQVTLRCSPISGHKSVSWYQQVLGQGPQFIFQYYEKEERGRGNFPDRFSARQFPNYSSELNVNALLLGDSALYLCASSLARTGGASTIYFGEGSWLTVV.

The gene calls are TRBV27 and TRBJ2-1; TRBD1 aligns across 9 bases. Germline values: CDR1 MNHEY, CDR2 SMNVEV (reference sequence). This CDR3 is 15 amino acids long. V lost 5 bases, J lost 6 bases, and 8 bases stayed unmatched. This chain's CDR3 is CASSPRTGVGNEQFF. In nucleotides, the CDR3 is TGTGCCAGCAGTCCGCGGACAGGGGTTGGCAATGAGCAGTTCTTC.

The rearrangement links TRBV24-1 to TRBJ2-1; 10 nucleotides line up with TRBD2. The germline gives CDR1 KGHDR, CDR2 SFDVKD. J was trimmed by 1 base and V by 4 bases; bases with no gene match: 3. CDR3 length: 16 residues. CDR3: CATSDPGLASYNEQFF. CDR3 sequence (DNA): TGTGCCACCAGTGACCCGGGACTAGCGTCCTACAATGAGCAGTTCTTC.

V gene TRBV7-8 combines with J gene TRBJ2-3; 7 bases are a match to TRBD1. Germline lookup yields CDR1 SGHVS and CDR2 FQNEAQ. J gave up 2 bases and V 4 bases, and 9 bases lay outside the gene matches. The CDR3 contains 16 residues. This CDR3 is CASSYPPGGNTDTQYF. The CDR3, as DNA: TGTGCCAGCAGCTACCCGCCAGGGGGTAACACAGATACGCAGTATTTT. The full variable domain, with the rest looked up from reference TRBV7-8 and TRBJ2-3, is GAGVSQSPRYKVAKRGQDVALRCDPISGHVSLFWYQQALGQGPEFLTYFQNEAQLDKSGLPSDRFFAERPEGSVSTLKIQRTQQEDSAVYLCASSYPPGGNTDTQYFGPGTRLTVL.

Here the CDR3 reads CSASGGLSVNEQFF. In nucleotides, the CDR3 is TGCAGTGCTAGTGGGGGACTATCAGTCAATGAGCAGTTCTTC. The chain joins TRBV20-1 to TRBJ2-1; 7 bases agree with TRBD2. The germline CDR1 and CDR2 sequences are DFQATT and SNEGSKA (reference sequence). The CDR3 has 14 residues. The V segment lost 3 bases and the J segment 6 bases; nucleotides outside the gene matches: 8.

This rearrangement joins TRBV11-3 to TRBJ2-7; D remains ambiguous. Looked up from germline, CDR1 is SGHNT and CDR2 is YENEEA. The CDR3 length is 13 residues. Trimming left V 5 bases short and J 2 bases short, with 10 bases between. CDR3 coding DNA: TGTGCCAGCAGCCTCGGTTACCCCTACGAGCAGTACTTC. The encoded protein is CASSLGYPYEQYF.

V gene TRBV9 combines with J gene TRBJ2-2; D might be TRBD2 (6 bases). The V end was cut by 1 base, the J end by 5 bases, with 15 bases between. The CDR3 covers 16 residues. CDR1 is SGDLS and CDR2 is YYNGEE in the germline V gene. DNA for the CDR3: TGTGCCAGCAGCGTACTCACGGGAGCCAGGACCGGGGAGCTGTTTTTT. This codes for CASSVLTGARTGELFF.

The chain employs TRBV28 and TRBJ1-2, with D possibly matching TRBD1 (5 bases). The V end lost 6 bases, the J end lost 10 bases, and 21 bases lay between the germline ends. Germline CDR1 MDHEN, CDR2 SYDVKM. CDR3 length: 14 amino acids. The CDR3 spells CASSPPTAAKLYTF. CDR3 nucleotide sequence: TGTGCCAGCAGCCCCCCGACAGCCGCTAAACTCTACACCTTC.

V gene TRBV5-1 combines with J gene TRBJ2-3, with D perhaps TRBD2 (5 bases). The germline V and J ends were trimmed by 0 bases and 0 bases, with 8 bases remaining between them. The CDR3 is 15 residues long. Germline values: CDR1 SGHRS, CDR2 YFSETQ. The DNA of the CDR3 is TGCGCCAGCAGCTTGGGAGGGAAGAGCACAGATACGCAGTATTTT. Residues: CASSLGGKSTDTQYF.

Here the CDR3 DNA reads TGTGCCAGCAGCTTAGCGGTAGCCAACTATGGCTACACCTTC. Protein product: CASSLAVANYGYTF. V usage is TRBV7-8 and J usage is TRBJ1-2; D uncertain. This CDR3 comprises 14 residues. The V gene lost 0 bases and the J gene lost 2 bases, with 7 bases spanning the gap. Germline loops: CDR1 SGHVS, CDR2 FQNEAQ.

V and J are TRBV29-1 and TRBJ2-5, with 9 bases that match TRBD2. After removal of 5 bases from V and 5 bases from J, the junction contained 15 bases not matched to a gene. Germline V CDR1 and CDR2: SQVTM, ANQGSEA. This CDR3 spans 16 amino acids. CDR3 coding DNA: TGCAGCGTTTCCGGGCGGGAGGGCTCTCTAAGGGAGACCCAGTACTTC. It encodes CSVSGREGSLRETQYF.